This T cell receptor beta chain came from a study of blood T cell repertoires in COVID-19. Study information: Nucleic acid was either cDNA or gDNA, and it came from T cells, B-cell-depleted T cells, or PBMCs.

Per the authors' pipeline: Reference gene primer amplification in the assay estimated nucleated cell counts. Using immunoSEQ multiplex PCR, the repertoire was profiled, and TCRdb retains in-frame clones only, with some absent. D and trimming come from the DNA, and the V and J calls and clone size come from that table. Among roughly 250,000 clones listed, 91% were seen once. Cohort placement rested on clinical history that participants reported themselves. The TCR sequence derives from a human donor in a cohort exposed to, infected with or recovered from COVID-19 (not recorded which). The donor label of this sample is uncertain. Sequencing was performed on PBMCs or T cells enriched from blood (not recorded which).

The CDR3 sequence: CASSIRRLRGNYGYTF. Written as DNA, the CDR3 is TGTGCCAGTAGTATCCGACGACTGCGAGGGAACTATGGCTACACCTTC. The chain couples TRBV19 to TRBJ1-2; no clear D gene. Germline lookup yields CDR1 LNHDA and CDR2 SQIVND (reference sequence). This CDR3 has 16 residues. Trimming removed 3 bases at V and 2 bases at J, with 16 bases between. The variable domain in full, with the rest retrieved from reference TRBV19 and TRBJ1-2, is DGGITQSPKYLFRKEGQNVTLSCEQNLNHDAMYWYRQDPGQGLRLIYYSQIVNDFQKGDIAEGYSVSREKKESFPLTVTSAQKNPTAFYLCASSIRRLRGNYGYTFGSGTRLTVV.